These 13 T cell receptor beta chains were all obtained from the same sample, sequenced in a study of blood T cell repertoires in COVID-19. Measured with immunoSEQ multiplex PCR; TCRdb has only the in-frame clones, and not every one. Of almost 55,000 clones detected, about nine tenths appear once; the ten largest clones hold roughly 7.6%. Sequencing input: peripheral blood. The receptors were gathered from a woman in her thirties or forties with active COVID-19.

This clone was found a few times. The V gene is TRBV6-5, the J gene TRBJ1-6, with a possible D match to TRBD1 (5 bases). With 4 bases removed from V and 7 bases from J, the gap between germline ends came to 11 bases. Per germline, CDR1 MNHEY and CDR2 SVGAGI. The CDR3 is 14 amino acids. This chain's CDR3 is CASSSGQSNSPLHF. The CDR3 nucleotides read TGTGCCAGCAGTTCCGGACAATCAAATTCACCCCTCCACTTT.

This chain connects TRBV7-9 to TRBJ1-2; D is unclear. This CDR3 has 11 amino acids. Germline V lookup: CDR1 SEHNR, CDR2 FQNEAQ (reference sequence). Trimming cost V 3 bases and J 8 bases, with 7 bases left between them. CDR3 sequence (DNA): TGTGCCAGCAGCTTCCCCAGGGGCTACACCTTC. It is translated as CASSFPRGYTF.

V usage is TRBV27 and J usage is TRBJ1-1; D is unclear. Germline V gene lookup returns CDR1 MNHEY and CDR2 SMNVEV (reference sequence). Trimming shortened V by 7 bases and J by 4 bases, and 16 bases separated the two germline ends. CDR3 size: 14 residues. DNA for the CDR3: TGTGCCAGCAACTCACCCGGGGTTGGCACTGAAGCTTTCTTT. Its protein is CASNSPGVGTEAFF.

The chain employs TRBV11-1 and TRBJ2-5; 7 positions agree with TRBD1. Germline V gene lookup returns CDR1 SGHAT and CDR2 FQDESV (reference sequence). The CDR3 consists of 14 residues. The junction had 11 bases not matched to a gene; V was cut back by 8 bases and J by 5 bases. CDR3 bases: TGTGCCAGCTTAGATGCAGGGGGAGAGGAGACCCAGTACTTC. This sequence encodes CASLDAGGEETQYF.

This clone was detected only once. The V and J genes are TRBV4-1 and TRBJ1-5, with a possible D match to TRBD1 (5 bases). The CDR3 is made up of 16 amino acids. Between the trimmed V and J ends, which lost 0 bases and 10 bases, there was a span of 19 bases. Germline V gives CDR1 MGHRA, CDR2 YSYEKL. Written as DNA, the CDR3 is TGCGCCAGCAGCCAAGATGGAGGATCCCGGGGGAATCCCCAGCATTTT. The encoded protein is CASSQDGGSRGNPQHF.

The gene calls are TRBV7-3 and TRBJ2-7; 7 nucleotides line up with TRBD2. The CDR3 spans 13 residues. The J segment lost 5 bases and the V segment lost 1 base, leaving 2 bases of the junction unmatched. The germline CDR1 and CDR2 sequences are SGHTA and FQGTGA. The CDR3 nucleotides read TGTGCCAGCAGCTTAAATCGGGAGGACGAGCAGTACTTC. Protein product: CASSLNREDEQYF.

The chain couples TRBV4-1 to TRBJ1-3, with D possibly matching TRBD1 (5 bases). The CDR3 sequence is 19 residues long. Deletions cut 1 base from V and 3 bases from J, with 22 bases between. Germline V gene lookup returns CDR1 MGHRA and CDR2 YSYEKL. The CDR3 nucleotides are TGCGCCAGCAGCCAAGGATTAATGGGTCGCAGGGTCGATGGAAACACCATATATTTT. It yields the protein CASSQGLMGRRVDGNTIYF.

The rearrangement links TRBV6-1 to TRBJ2-1; D call uncertain. Trimming took off 2 bases at V and 5 bases at J, with 16 bases between the two ends. CDR3 size: 16 residues. Germline CDR1 and CDR2: MNHNS and SASEGT. The CDR3 DNA is TGTGCCAGCAGTGAACTTGTGCGGAGAACGGACAATGAGCAGTTCTTC. Translating gives CASSELVRRTDNEQFF.

The rearrangement links TRBV4-3 to TRBJ1-3; no firm D call. V was clipped by 3 bases and J by 0 bases, with 18 bases between them. Germline assignment: CDR1 LGHNA and CDR2 YSLEER. This CDR3 is built from 18 residues. The CDR3 spells CASSQGVTGWDSGNTIYF. The DNA of the CDR3 is TGCGCCAGCAGCCAGGGAGTTACGGGGTGGGACTCTGGAAACACCATATATTTT.

V usage is TRBV19 and J usage is TRBJ2-7, with a possible D match to TRBD1 (6 bases). Germline V gene sequence: CDR1 LNHDA, CDR2 SQIVND (reference sequence). This CDR3 comprises 14 residues. Trimming left V 5 bases short and J 2 bases short, with 13 bases between. The CDR3 DNA follows: TGTGCCAGTAGTTCCCCTGGACAGACCTACGAGCAGTACTTC. It encodes CASSSPGQTYEQYF. Variable domain in full (rest from reference TRBV19 and TRBJ2-7): DGGITQSPKYLFRKEGQNVTLSCEQNLNHDAMYWYRQDPGQGLRLIYYSQIVNDFQKGDIAEGYSVSREKKESFPLTVTSAQKNPTAFYLCASSSPGQTYEQYFGPGTRLTVT.

In its sample, this clone was seen once. The V gene is TRBV27, the J gene TRBJ1-6, with D maybe TRBD1 (5 bases). This CDR3 contains 13 residues. With 3 bases removed from V and 9 bases from J, the gap between germline ends came to 9 bases. Germline lookup yields CDR1 MNHEY and CDR2 SMNVEV (reference sequence). DNA of the CDR3: TGTGCCAGCAGTTTGGAAAGGGGTTCACCCCTCCACTTT. Amino acid sequence: CASSLERGSPLHF.

This clone was picked up a small number of times. The CDR3 is CASSLEGGAGEKLFF. CDR3 nucleotides: TGTGCCAGCAGCTTAGAAGGTGGGGCCGGGGAAAAACTGTTTTTT. V gene TRBV7-9 combines with J gene TRBJ1-4, with D perhaps TRBD1 (5 bases). In germline, CDR1 is SEHNR, CDR2 FQNEAQ (reference sequence). V dropped 1 base and J dropped 8 bases, with 14 bases sitting between them. This CDR3 has 15 residues.

The rearrangement joins TRBV6-2 or TRBV6-3 to TRBJ2-1; tentative D call: TRBD2 (7 bases). CDR1 is MNHEY and CDR2 is SVGEGT in the germline V gene. Trimming shortened V by 0 bases and J by 7 bases, and 10 bases separated the two germline ends. The CDR3 contains 14 residues. The DNA for the CDR3 is TGTGCCAGCAGTTACTCGAGGGGGGGTAATGAGCAGTTCTTC. Translation: CASSYSRGGNEQFF.